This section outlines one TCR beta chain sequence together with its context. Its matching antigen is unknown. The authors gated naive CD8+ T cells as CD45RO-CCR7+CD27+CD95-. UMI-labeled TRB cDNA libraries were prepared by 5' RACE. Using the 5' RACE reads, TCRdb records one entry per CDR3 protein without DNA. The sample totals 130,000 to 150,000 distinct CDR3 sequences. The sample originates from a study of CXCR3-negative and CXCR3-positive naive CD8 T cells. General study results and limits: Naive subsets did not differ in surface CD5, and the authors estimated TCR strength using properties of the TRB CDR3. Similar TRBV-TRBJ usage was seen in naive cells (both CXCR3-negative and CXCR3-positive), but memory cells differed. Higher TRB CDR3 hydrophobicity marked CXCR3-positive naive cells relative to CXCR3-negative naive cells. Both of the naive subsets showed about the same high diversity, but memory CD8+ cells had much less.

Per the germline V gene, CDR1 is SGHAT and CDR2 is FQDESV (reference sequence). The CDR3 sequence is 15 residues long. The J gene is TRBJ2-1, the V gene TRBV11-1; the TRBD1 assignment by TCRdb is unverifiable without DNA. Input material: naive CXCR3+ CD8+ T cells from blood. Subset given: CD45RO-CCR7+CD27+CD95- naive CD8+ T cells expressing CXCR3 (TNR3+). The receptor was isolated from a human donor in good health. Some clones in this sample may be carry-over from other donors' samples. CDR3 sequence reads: CASSWGTVGGGEQFF.